The 32 T cell receptor beta chains reported below all come from one sample, sequenced in a study of T cell responses to AZD1222 COVID-19 vaccine. Some clones are missing from TCRdb's copy, which holds only in-frame ones; the method was immunoSEQ multiplex PCR. The top ten clones hold around 8.6% of a sample with 110,000 to 150,000 clones, 70% to 90% of them seen once. This sample comprised peripheral blood, obtained on day 0 of AZD1222 vaccination. The receptors here all came from an adult in good health.

This clone was picked up one time. The chain employs TRBV19 and TRBJ2-3; 12 nucleotides match TRBD2. Germline CDR1 and CDR2: LNHDA and SQIVND (reference sequence). This CDR3 is built from 16 residues. After removal of 7 bases from V and 6 bases from J, the junction contained 11 bases not matched to a gene. CDR3 DNA sequence: TGTGCCAGTACCTCTCTACTAGCGGGGGGCCGGGATACGCAGTATTTT. This encodes CASTSLLAGGRDTQYF.

CDR3 residues: CASSLHGTGDYEQYF. In nucleotides, the CDR3 is TGCGCCAGCAGCTTGCACGGGACAGGGGATTACGAGCAGTACTTC. J is TRBJ2-7 and V is TRBV5-1, with 10 bases identical to TRBD1. CDR3 length: 15 amino acids. Trimming removed 1 base from V and 4 bases from J; junction bases left unmatched: 5. Per germline, CDR1 SGHRS and CDR2 YFSETQ.

The genes are TRBV5-1 and TRBJ2-3; 9 bases are shared with TRBD2. Germline CDR1 SGHRS, CDR2 YFSETQ. V lost 1 base, J lost 6 bases, and 6 bases stayed unmatched. This CDR3 is built from 15 residues. CDR3 amino acids: CASSLSSGSGDTQYF. In DNA, the CDR3 is TGCGCCAGCAGCTTGAGTAGCGGGAGTGGTGATACGCAGTATTTT. Full variable domain (outside the CDR3, taken from reference TRBV5-1 and TRBJ2-3): KAGVTQTPRYLIKTRGQQVTLSCSPISGHRSVSWYQQTPGQGLQFLFEYFSETQRNKGNFPGRFSGRQFSNSRSEMNVSTLELGDSALYLCASSLSSGSGDTQYFGPGTRLTVL.

The chain employs TRBV13 and TRBJ2-7, with 9 bases aligning to TRBD1. The junction had 9 bases not matched to a gene; V was cut back by 5 bases and J by 4 bases. Germline CDR1 and CDR2: PRHDT and FYEKMQ (reference sequence). The CDR3 is 15 amino acids. The CDR3 reads CASSPTGTGSYEQYF. In DNA form, the CDR3 reads TGTGCCAGCAGCCCAACCGGGACAGGGTCGTACGAGCAGTACTTC.

V gene TRBV7-9 combines with J gene TRBJ1-2; D ambiguous. CDR1 is SEHNR and CDR2 is FQNEAQ in the germline V gene (reference sequence). CDR3 length equals 14 residues. The V end was cut by 0 bases, the J end by 8 bases, with 13 bases between. The CDR3 here is CASSLASLDRGYTF. Here the CDR3 DNA reads TGTGCCAGCAGCTTAGCCTCATTGGATCGGGGCTACACCTTC.

The CDR3 here is CASSGGAPDRSYGYTF. In DNA form, the CDR3 reads TGTGCCAGCAGCGGAGGAGCCCCGGACAGAAGCTATGGCTACACCTTC. This rearrangement joins TRBV5-4 to TRBJ1-2, with D perhaps TRBD1 (6 bases). Germline CDR1 SGHNT, CDR2 YYREEE (reference sequence). With 4 bases removed from V and 4 bases from J, the gap between germline ends came to 20 bases. CDR3 length: 16 amino acids.

The chain combines TRBV11-2 with TRBJ1-2; possibly TRBD1 for D (6 bases). Trimming cost V 6 bases and J 5 bases, with 16 bases left between them. The CDR3 sequence is 14 residues long. Germline V lookup: CDR1 SGHAT, CDR2 FQNNGV. In DNA form, the CDR3 reads TGTGCCAGCAGTCCGGCTGGGGGGCAATATGGCTACACCTTC. Protein: CASSPAGGQYGYTF.

The chain employs TRBV11-2 and TRBJ2-7, with 8 bases aligning to TRBD1. Losses at the gene ends were 0 bases for V and 3 bases for J; bases not matched to a gene: 7. Germline V gene sequence: CDR1 SGHAT, CDR2 FQNNGV. This CDR3 is 16 amino acids long. The CDR3 region has the DNA TGTGCCAGCAGCTTAGACCTGGACAGGGTGATCTACGAGCAGTACTTC. It codes for CASSLDLDRVIYEQYF.

The chain uses TRBV7-8 and TRBJ2-5, with a possible D match to TRBD2 (5 bases). V lost 1 base and J lost 2, with 11 bases in between. The CDR3 has 15 amino acids. Germline-derived CDR1 and CDR2 are SGHVS and FQNEAQ. CDR3 residues: CASSLETRRQETQYF. The CDR3 DNA follows: TGTGCCAGCAGCTTAGAAACTAGGCGGCAAGAGACCCAGTACTTC.

The chain links TRBV18 to TRBJ2-2, with 8 positions matching TRBD2. Looked up from germline, CDR1 is KGHSH and CDR2 is LQKENI. The CDR3 has 16 residues. V lost 0 bases to trimming and J lost 5 bases; unmatched junction nucleotides: 5. The CDR3 is CASSPPTGGRTGELFF. CDR3 DNA: TGTGCCAGCTCACCACCGACGGGGGGGCGGACCGGGGAGCTGTTTTTT.

This clone was counted a few times. The V gene is TRBV4-1, the J gene TRBJ2-7; unclear D gene. V lost 4 bases, J lost 0 bases, and 13 bases lay in between. Germline assignment: CDR1 MGHRA and CDR2 YSYEKL. The CDR3 is made up of 15 amino acids. CDR3 region: CASSLLSTGSYEQYF. Here the CDR3 DNA reads TGCGCCAGCAGCCTTTTGAGCACTGGCTCCTACGAGCAGTACTTC.

The chain has TRBV5-4 and TRBJ2-1; D remains unclear. The V end lost 4 bases, the J end lost 0 bases, and 11 bases lay between the germline ends. Germline loops: CDR1 SGHNT, CDR2 YYREEE (reference sequence). The CDR3 has 15 amino acids. For the CDR3, the DNA is TGTGCCAGCAGCCCGGAAACCCCCTCCTACAATGAGCAGTTCTTC. This codes for CASSPETPSYNEQFF.

This rearrangement joins TRBV6-1 to TRBJ1-5; D not resolved. The V gene's germline CDR1 is MNHNS and CDR2 SASEGT. The CDR3 is 16 residues long. V shed 6 bases and J shed 0 bases, with 15 bases lying between them. For the CDR3, the DNA is TGTGCCAGCAGCGAATATTGGGGTTTTAGCAATCAGCCCCAGCATTTT. Its protein is CASSEYWGFSNQPQHF.

The chain recombines TRBV11-2 with TRBJ2-1; unclear D gene. V was cut by 5 bases and J by 4 bases, with 9 bases left in between. CDR3 length: 13 residues. Germline V CDR1 and CDR2: SGHAT, FQNNGV. CDR3 region: CASSQAKYNEQFF. The DNA of the CDR3 is TGTGCCAGCAGCCAAGCCAAATACAATGAGCAGTTCTTC.

The chain recombines TRBV28 with TRBJ1-3, with TRBD1 matching 7 bases. Germline loops: CDR1 MDHEN, CDR2 SYDVKM. This CDR3 spans 14 amino acids. V trimming: 4 bases; J trimming: 4 bases; junction bases outside the gene matches: 4. The CDR3 sequence: CASSSAGQGNTIYF. CDR3 sequence (DNA): TGTGCCAGCAGTTCCGCGGGACAGGGAAACACCATATATTTT.

The rearrangement links TRBV6-5 to TRBJ1-4; no definite D call. There are 15 residues in the CDR3. The germline gives CDR1 MNHEY, CDR2 SVGAGI. V was trimmed by 2 bases and J by 0 bases, leaving 7 bases between them. Here the CDR3 DNA reads TGTGCCAGCAGTTACGAATCTGCAACTAATGAAAAACTGTTTTTT. Amino acid sequence: CASSYESATNEKLFF.

This rearrangement joins TRBV27 to TRBJ2-1; D tentatively fits TRBD1 or TRBD2 (5 bases each). Per the germline V gene, CDR1 is MNHEY and CDR2 is SMNVEV (reference sequence). V was trimmed by 5 bases and J by 5 bases, leaving 10 bases between them. The CDR3 covers 13 residues. In nucleotides, the CDR3 is TGTGCCAGCAGTCCCGGGACCAACAATGAGCAGTTCTTC. It specifies CASSPGTNNEQFF.

The chain joins TRBV7-9 to TRBJ1-5, with D hard to call. V was clipped by 4 bases and J by 7 bases, with 14 bases between them. CDR1 and CDR2 (germline): SEHNR, FQNEAQ (reference sequence). The CDR3 length is 14 residues. The CDR3 DNA reads TGTGCCAGCAGCTCCCCCAATTTCGCCCAGCCCCAGCATTTT. Translated, it gives CASSSPNFAQPQHF. Using reference TRBV7-9 and TRBJ1-5 for the parts outside the CDR3, the full variable domain is DTGVSQNPRHKITKRGQNVTFRCDPISEHNRLYWYRQTLGQGPEFLTYFQNEAQLEKSRLLSDRFSAERPKGSFSTLEIQRTEQGDSAMYLCASSSPNFAQPQHFGDGTRLSIL.

The chain uses TRBV18 and TRBJ1-6, with 7 bases matching TRBD1. The germline gives CDR1 KGHSH, CDR2 LQKENI. Unmatched junction bases numbered 8, after V lost 6 bases and J lost 3 bases. The CDR3 loop spans 16 amino acids. CDR3 in amino acids: CASSNARDSYNSPLHF. CDR3 in DNA: TGTGCCAGCTCCAACGCCCGGGACAGCTATAATTCACCCCTCCACTTT. The full variable domain, rest sourced from reference TRBV18 and TRBJ1-6, is NAGVMQNPRHLVRRRGQEARLRCSPMKGHSHVYWYRQLPEEGLKFMVYLQKENIIDESGMPKERFSAEFPKEGPSILRIQQVVRGDSAAYFCASSNARDSYNSPLHFGNGTRLTVT.

The chain combines TRBV5-4 with TRBJ2-7; TRBD2 agrees at 10 bases. Germline loops: CDR1 SGHNT, CDR2 YYREEE (reference sequence). CDR3 size: 15 residues. Germline trimming cut 4 bases from V and 3 bases from J; bases unmatched to any gene: 7. The CDR3 DNA sequence: TGTGCCAGCAGCCAGTCTAGCGGGAGTGGCTACGAGCAGTACTTC. Translated: CASSQSSGSGYEQYF.

This clone was detected a few times. CDR3 loop: CAINTDRDRTAFF. The CDR3 coding sequence is TGTGCCATCAATACGGACAGGGATCGTACAGCTTTCTTT. The gene calls are TRBV10-3 and TRBJ1-1, with 8 bases fitting TRBD1. Germline V gene data show CDR1 as ENHRY and CDR2 as SYGVKD. The CDR3 is 13 amino acids. With V trimmed by 7 bases and J by 10 bases, 11 bases remained unmatched.

Here the CDR3 DNA reads TGTGCCAGTATGGCTGGGGCCTCTGGAAACACCATATATTTT. This translates into CASMAGASGNTIYF. The gene calls are TRBV19 and TRBJ1-3; TRBD1 is a possible D gene (5 bases). Trimming stripped 7 bases from V and 0 bases from J, with 10 bases between. The CDR3 is made up of 14 amino acids. The germline V gene has CDR1 LNHDA and CDR2 SQIVND (reference sequence).

Notes on this clone: Other DNA variants within this sample encode the same CDR3. This chain uses TRBV11-2 with TRBJ1-5, with 10 bases that match TRBD1. CDR1 is SGHAT, CDR2 FQNNGV, per germline. The trim removed 5 bases at V and 7 bases at J, leaving 2 bases unmatched. The CDR3 length is 13 residues. Here the CDR3 reads CASSRDRGQPQHF. In DNA, the CDR3 is TGTGCCAGCAGCCGGGACAGGGGACAGCCCCAGCATTTT.

The rearrangement links TRBV10-2 to TRBJ1-3, with D possibly being TRBD1 (5 bases). The CDR3 contains 12 residues. Looked up from germline, CDR1 is WSHSY and CDR2 is SAAADI. Deletions cut 2 bases from V and 8 bases from J, with 7 bases between. Here the CDR3 DNA reads TGCGCCAGCAGTGAGGGGGGTCACACCATATATTTT. Its protein product is CASSEGGHTIYF.

The chain recombines TRBV3-1 (or the pseudogene TRBV3-2) with TRBJ1-6; no clear D. The length of the CDR3 is 16 residues. V lost 4 bases and J 8 bases, leaving 18 bases between the germline ends. CDR1 is LGHDT and CDR2 is YNNKEL in the germline V gene (reference sequence). Here the CDR3 reads CASSPVPDPADSPLHF. The CDR3, as DNA: TGTGCCAGCAGCCCCGTCCCGGACCCGGCGGATTCACCCCTCCACTTT.

The chain joins TRBV6-2 or TRBV6-3 to TRBJ2-1; 8 nucleotides agree with TRBD2. Germline loops: CDR1 MNHEY, CDR2 SVGEGT. There are 15 residues in the CDR3. V lost 3 bases, J lost 4 bases, and 5 bases stayed unmatched. CDR3 DNA: TGTGCCAGCAGTTATTTAGCGGGGAATTACAATGAGCAGTTCTTC. Residues: CASSYLAGNYNEQFF.

The genes are TRBV7-7 and TRBJ2-5, with D perhaps assigned TRBD1 or TRBD2 (5 bases each). Between the trimmed V and J ends, which lost 1 base and 4 bases, there was a span of 16 bases. The CDR3 has 16 amino acids. Germline V gives CDR1 SSHAT, CDR2 FNYEAQ (reference sequence). CDR3 sequence (DNA): TGTGCCAGCAGCTTAGATCATGGCAGGGCGGGAGAGACCCAGTACTTC. Its protein is CASSLDHGRAGETQYF.

The rearrangement joins TRBV5-1 to TRBJ2-3; D possibly corresponds to TRBD1 (5 bases). The CDR3 is 14 amino acids. V dropped 3 bases and J dropped 0 bases, with 8 bases sitting between them. CDR1 and CDR2 from the germline V gene are SGHRS and YFSETQ. The CDR3 DNA reads as TGCGCCAGCAGCTCGACAGCTAGCACAGATACGCAGTATTTT. This codes for CASSSTASTDTQYF.

This chain joins TRBV18 and TRBJ1-3; a weak D match, TRBD1 (5 bases). Trimming shortened V by 2 bases and J by 0 bases, and 8 bases separated the two germline ends. The CDR3 has 15 residues. The germline V gene encodes CDR1 KGHSH and CDR2 LQKENI. As DNA, the CDR3 is TGTGCCAGCTCACCAGGGGCGATCTCTGGAAACACCATATATTTT. Its protein is CASSPGAISGNTIYF.

This clone is a singleton in its sample. J is TRBJ1-3 and V is TRBV9; D perhaps matches TRBD1 (6 bases). Germline-derived CDR1 and CDR2 are SGDLS and YYNGEE. The CDR3 consists of 14 residues. The V end lost 5 bases, the J end lost 1 base, and 10 bases lay between the germline ends. In nucleotides, the CDR3 is TGTGCCAGCAGTGACGACAGGTCTGGAAACACCATATATTTT. Translating it yields CASSDDRSGNTIYF.

V gene TRBV13 combines with J gene TRBJ2-5, with unresolved D. The CDR3 is made up of 11 amino acids. V was cut by 4 bases and J by 5 bases, with 5 bases left in between. From germline, CDR1 is PRHDT and CDR2 FYEKMQ (reference sequence). CDR3 residues: CASSSRETQYF. Here the CDR3 DNA reads TGTGCCAGCAGCTCCCGGGAGACCCAGTACTTC.

This chain connects TRBV27 to TRBJ2-4, with D maybe TRBD1 (5 bases). Germline V gene sequence: CDR1 MNHEY, CDR2 SMNVEV (reference sequence). This CDR3 region has 14 residues. Trimming took off 7 bases at V and 0 bases at J, with 10 bases between the two ends. The CDR3 is CASKTELAKNIQYF. For the CDR3, the DNA is TGTGCCAGCAAGACAGAACTAGCCAAAAACATTCAGTACTTC.